The 30 T cell receptor beta chains in this list originate from one sample, sequenced in a study of regulatory T cells in long-lasting Graves disease. The sample's time point: persistent/refractory GD, antithyroid drugs over 5 years with positive TRAb. From PBMCs, RNA was extracted and then used to make the TCR library. Assembly of TCR beta libraries relied on iRepertoire HTBI primers together with Arm-PCR of CDR3 regions. MiXCR, run by TCRdb on the multiplex PCR reads, gives a single entry per CDR3 protein. The sample carries under 500,000 distinct CDR3 sequences, about a fifth recorded once. The sample consisted of peripheral blood mononuclear cells (PBMCs), taken when the disease was refractory, from a patient treated with antithyroid drugs. These receptors were taken from a female donor with Graves disease.

The chain uses TRBV10-3 and TRBJ1-5; D is perhaps TRBD1 (5 bases). Germline-derived CDR1 and CDR2 are ENHRY and SYGVKD. CDR3 size: 13 residues. The CDR3 region has the DNA TGTGCTGGGGGGGGGGGAGTCAATCAGCCCCAGCATTTT. Encoded protein: CAGGGGVNQPQHF.

This clonotype came up a few times. V and J are TRBV7-6 and TRBJ2-3, with 8 bases matching TRBD2. The germline V gene has CDR1 SGHVS and CDR2 FNYEAQ. This CDR3 spans 16 amino acids. V trimming: 3 bases; J trimming: 0 bases; junction bases outside the gene matches: 5. The CDR3 nucleotides are TGTGCCAGCAGCTTCGGCGCTAGCGGGAGCACAGATACGCAGTATTTT. This codes for CASSFGASGSTDTQYF.

This chain links TRBV27 with TRBJ2-1, with D hard to call. The length of the CDR3 is 13 residues. CDR1 is MNHEY and CDR2 is SMNVEV in the germline V gene (reference sequence). With 5 bases removed from V and 5 bases from J, the gap between germline ends came to 10 bases. The CDR3 DNA is TGTGCCAGCAGTCCAAATTCTCACAATGAGCAGTTCTTC. Its translation: CASSPNSHNEQFF.

About this clonotype itself: A much larger clone differs from this one at a single base, so this may be a read error. The chain joins TRBV28 to TRBJ1-2, with unresolved D. The CDR3 loop spans 13 amino acids. CDR1 is MDHEN, CDR2 SYDVKM, per germline. CDR3 bases: TGTGCCAGCAGTTTCGAAAGCTTCTATGGCTGCACCTTC. The encoded protein is CASSFESFYGCTF.

The chain has TRBV6-5 and TRBJ2-5; 8 bases are shared with TRBD2. Losses at the gene ends were 3 bases for V and 4 bases for J; bases not matched to a gene: 4. The CDR3 totals 14 residues. Germline loops: CDR1 MNHEY, CDR2 SVGAGI. The CDR3 DNA is TGTGCCAGCAGTTATAACGCGGGGGGAGAGACCCAGTACTTC. Residues: CASSYNAGGETQYF.

Only a few counts were recorded for this clonotype. J is TRBJ1-2 and V is TRBV5-1; no clear D gene. Germline CDR1 and CDR2: SGHRS and YFSETQ. Trimming stripped 6 bases from V and 7 bases from J, with 22 bases between. This CDR3 contains 15 residues. The CDR3 DNA reads as TGCGCCAGCACCCCCTATGGGGTAGACACGACTGGCTACACCTTC. It encodes CASTPYGVDTTGYTF.

This clonotype was seen at least ten times. The genes are TRBV2 and TRBJ1-5; D call uncertain. Trimming pared 11 bases from V and 4 bases from J, leaving 18 bases between. Germline V lookup: CDR1 SNHLY, CDR2 FYNNEI. The CDR3 length is 14 residues. The CDR3 region is CACSRQLGNQPQHF. The CDR3 DNA follows: TGTGCCTGCTCCCGGCAGTTGGGAAATCAGCCCCAGCATTTT. The full variable domain, rest sourced from reference TRBV2 and TRBJ1-5, is EPEVTQTPSHQVTQMGQEVILRCVPISNHLYFYWYRQILGQKVEFLVSFYNNEISEKSEIFDDQFSVERPDGSNFTLKIRSTKLEDSAMYFCACSRQLGNQPQHFGDGTRLSIL.

This clonotype was detected a few times. V is TRBV14 and J is TRBJ2-2; a possible D gene is TRBD2 (5 bases). The CDR3 sequence is 15 residues long. V lost 4 bases and J 4 bases, leaving 13 bases between the germline ends. The germline V gene has CDR1 SGHDN and CDR2 FVKESK. The CDR3 loop is CASSPGLPRTGELFF. DNA of the CDR3: TGTGCCAGCAGCCCAGGACTGCCCCGCACCGGGGAGCTGTTTTTT. Full variable domain (missing parts from reference TRBV14 and TRBJ2-2): EAGVTQFPSHSVIEKGQTVTLRCDPISGHDNLYWYRRVMGKEIKFLLHFVKESKQDESGMPNNRFLAERTGGTYSTLKVQPAELEDSGVYFCASSPGLPRTGELFFGEGSRLTVL.

This clonotype was picked up a small number of times. The chain joins TRBV6-1 to TRBJ2-7; D gene unclear. This CDR3 comprises 14 residues. The germline V gene has CDR1 MNHNS and CDR2 SASEGT. Deletions cut 2 bases from V and 4 bases from J, with 12 bases between. CDR3: CASSETNEKYEQYF. Written as DNA, the CDR3 is TGTGCCAGCAGTGAAACAAACGAGAAATACGAGCAGTACTTC.

This clonotype turned up a few times. An end of the junction differs from the germline gene, which may be a read error. The chain links TRBV6-1 to TRBJ1-2; 9 bases agree with TRBD1. Germline V gene lookup returns CDR1 MNHNS and CDR2 SASEGT. This CDR3 is 18 amino acids long. Written as DNA, the CDR3 is TGTGCCGGCAGTCCCAATCTTCAGACGGGACAGGGACGTTATGGCTACACCTTC. It is translated as CAGSPNLQTGQGRYGYTF.

Only a few counts were recorded for this clonotype. The V call is TRBV9, the J call TRBJ1-1; tentative D call: TRBD1 (5 bases). Trimming shortened V by 0 bases and J by 5 bases, and 11 bases separated the two germline ends. Germline V gives CDR1 SGDLS, CDR2 YYNGEE. This CDR3 is built from 14 residues. The CDR3 loop is CASSVGQGGTEAFF. The CDR3 region has the DNA TGTGCCAGCAGCGTAGGGCAGGGCGGGACTGAAGCTTTCTTT.

There are many counts of this clonotype. V and J are TRBV6-1 and TRBJ2-7; a possible D gene is TRBD2 (6 bases). The CDR3 covers 13 residues. V shed 8 bases and J shed 3 bases, with 14 bases lying between them. CDR1 is MNHNS, CDR2 SASEGT, per germline. In DNA, the CDR3 is TGTGCCAGCGCTGGCGGGAACTACTACGAGCAGTACTTC. Translated, it gives CASAGGNYYEQYF.

This clonotype occurred many times. The rearrangement links TRBV6-5 to TRBJ2-5; possibly TRBD2 for D (6 bases). The CDR3 covers 14 residues. The ends were cut back, 0 bases at V and 7 bases at J, with 12 bases in the middle. Germline V gene sequence: CDR1 MNHEY, CDR2 SVGAGI. In DNA form, the CDR3 reads TGTGCCAGCAGTTACTCGACTAGTCCTGGGACCCAGTACTTC. This encodes CASSYSTSPGTQYF.

The chain combines TRBV29-1 with TRBJ2-1; 9 bases line up with TRBD1. The CDR3 contains 14 residues. V lost 3 bases, J lost 3 bases, and 3 bases stayed unmatched. Germline V lookup: CDR1 SQVTM, CDR2 ANQGSEA. The CDR3 bases are TGCAGCGTTGAGGGACAGGGAATCTACAATGAGCAGTTCTTC. Residues: CSVEGQGIYNEQFF.

The chain carries TRBV7-9 and TRBJ2-7, with TRBD2 matching over 7 bases. CDR1 SEHNR and CDR2 FQNEAQ come from the germline V gene (reference sequence). The length of the CDR3 is 17 residues. V shed 4 bases, J shed 4 bases, and the junction held 16 bases outside the gene matches. The CDR3: CASSSPHRGRASYEQYF. CDR3 in DNA: TGTGCCAGCAGCTCACCTCACAGAGGGAGGGCCTCGTACGAGCAGTACTTC.

This clonotype was detected a few times. The chain has TRBV6-2 or TRBV6-3 and TRBJ2-2, with 7 bases fitting TRBD2. The trim removed 0 bases at V and 2 bases at J, leaving 6 bases unmatched. Germline V gene sequence: CDR1 MNHEY, CDR2 SVGEGT. The CDR3 covers 17 residues. The CDR3 protein is CASSYSPGGGNTGELFF. The CDR3 DNA sequence: TGTGCCAGCAGTTACTCGCCGGGCGGGGGAAACACCGGGGAGCTGTTTTTT.

The CDR3 reads CASSDSHGRAGANVLTF. CDR3 bases: TGTGCCAGCAGTGACTCCCACGGCAGGGCTGGGGCCAACGTCCTGACTTTC. The V gene is TRBV25-1, the J gene TRBJ2-6; perhaps TRBD1 as D (5 bases). The CDR3 is 17 amino acids. V dropped 3 bases and J dropped 2 bases, with 14 bases sitting between them. Germline lookup yields CDR1 MGHDK and CDR2 SYGVNS.

The chain is built from TRBV29-1 and TRBJ1-5; D remains ambiguous. The CDR3 consists of 13 residues. CDR1 is SQVTM, CDR2 ANQGSEA, per germline. Trimming left V 6 bases short and J 6 bases short, with 15 bases between. As DNA, the CDR3 is TGCAGCGTCGCTACAAGGGTCGGTCAGCCCCAGCATTTT. Encoded protein: CSVATRVGQPQHF.

This clonotype showed up many times. The V gene is TRBV18, the J gene TRBJ2-5; D not resolved. Per germline, CDR1 KGHSH and CDR2 LQKENI. V shed 6 bases and J shed 5 bases, with 22 bases lying between them. The length of the CDR3 is 16 residues. The CDR3 DNA sequence: TGTGCCAGCTCCACTACGGCCCTCCCTGTCGGTGAGACCCAGTACTTC. It yields the protein CASSTTALPVGETQYF.

The chain uses TRBV6-5 and TRBJ1-1, with D perhaps matching TRBD1 (6 bases). Deletions cut 3 bases from V and 10 bases from J, with 15 bases between. This CDR3 has 13 residues. Per germline, CDR1 MNHEY and CDR2 SVGAGI. The DNA of the CDR3 is TGTGCCAGCAGTTATGGACAGTTGACCTTAGCTTTCTTT. Translation gives CASSYGQLTLAFF.

The rearrangement links TRBV28 to TRBJ2-1; D is perhaps TRBD1 or TRBD2 (5 bases each). V was clipped by 4 bases and J by 6 bases, with 10 bases between them. This CDR3 contains 13 residues. CDR1 and CDR2 (germline): MDHEN, SYDVKM. The DNA of the CDR3 is TGTGCCAGCAGTTGGCCCGGGGCCAATGAGCAGTTCTTC. It is translated as CASSWPGANEQFF.

The chain uses TRBV6-2 or TRBV6-3 and TRBJ1-6, with no clear D. This CDR3 is 18 amino acids long. Looked up from germline, CDR1 is MNHEY and CDR2 is SVGEGT. Trimming removed 2 bases from V and 0 bases from J, with 14 bases in between. The CDR3 sequence is CASSYPLQKSSYNSPLHF. The DNA for the CDR3 is TGTGCCAGCAGTTACCCCCTGCAGAAGAGCTCCTATAATTCACCCCTCCACTTT.

The V and J genes are TRBV28 and TRBJ1-6; 7 nucleotides align to TRBD1. After removal of 6 bases from V and 5 bases from J, the junction contained 4 bases not matched to a gene. The CDR3 is made up of 14 amino acids. CDR1 is MDHEN and CDR2 is SYDVKM in the germline V gene. In DNA form, the CDR3 reads TGTGCCAGCAGACCAGGGGGAAATAATTCACCCCTCCACTTT. Translation: CASRPGGNNSPLHF.

This sequence joins TRBV9 and TRBJ1-6, with 7 positions matching TRBD1. The CDR3 consists of 14 residues. Germline values: CDR1 SGDLS, CDR2 YYNGEE. With 2 bases clipped from V and 8 bases from J, the junction kept 4 bases outside the gene matches. This chain's CDR3 is CASSVKGADSPLHF. The CDR3 DNA reads as TGTGCCAGCAGCGTTAAGGGGGCCGATTCACCCCTCCACTTT. The whole variable domain, remainder taken from reference TRBV9 and TRBJ1-6, is DSGVTQTPKHLITATGQRVTLRCSPRSGDLSVYWYQQSLDQGLQFLIQYYNGEERAKGNILERFSAQQFPDLHSELNLSSLELGDSALYFCASSVKGADSPLHFGNGTRLTVT.

This clonotype was seen many times. This chain links TRBV6-1 with TRBJ2-5; the match to TRBD2 covers 14 bases. The CDR3 loop spans 17 amino acids. Germline values: CDR1 MNHNS, CDR2 SASEGT. Trimming removed 6 bases from V and 0 bases from J; junction bases left unmatched: 6. The CDR3 nucleotides read TGTGCCAGCAGGCGAGGGACTAGCGGGAGACACCAAGAGACCCAGTACTTC. Its protein product is CASRRGTSGRHQETQYF.

This clonotype has at least ten counts. The gene calls are TRBV28 and TRBJ1-5, with D possibly being TRBD1 (6 bases). V was clipped by 5 bases and J by 7 bases, with 15 bases between them. In germline, CDR1 is MDHEN, CDR2 SYDVKM. The CDR3 runs to 14 residues. Here the CDR3 reads CASSPHRVRQPQHF. As DNA, the CDR3 is TGTGCCAGCAGTCCCCACAGGGTACGGCAGCCCCAGCATTTT. Looking up the rest from reference TRBV28 and TRBJ1-5 gives the full variable domain: DVKVTQSSRYLVKRTGEKVFLECVQDMDHENMFWYRQDPGLGLRLIYFSYDVKMKEKGDIPEGYSVSREKKERFSLILESASTNQTSMYLCASSPHRVRQPQHFGDGTRLSIL.

This clonotype was observed many times. This rearrangement joins TRBV7-2 to TRBJ1-4; possible D gene TRBD1, 5 bases. Germline assignment: CDR1 SGHTA and CDR2 FQGNSA. Trimming took off 6 bases at V and 8 bases at J, with 16 bases between the two ends. CDR3 size: 14 residues. The CDR3 bases are TGTGCCAGCAGTCGGGGCGGATTTGAAGAAAAACTGTTTTTT. Amino acid sequence: CASSRGGFEEKLFF.

This clonotype was found many times. The chain couples TRBV6-5 to TRBJ1-2, with D possibly being TRBD1 (5 bases). This CDR3 has 20 amino acids. The germline V gene encodes CDR1 MNHEY and CDR2 SVGAGI. The ends were cut back, 2 bases at V and 3 bases at J, with 28 bases in the middle. CDR3 region: CASSYRELWDRKIVDYGYTF. The DNA for the CDR3 is TGTGCCAGCAGTTACCGAGAACTCTGGGACCGAAAAATAGTTGACTATGGCTACACCTTC.

The chain combines TRBV7-2 with TRBJ2-2; D is undetermined. V lost 7 bases to trimming and J lost 1 base, with 10 bases between them. Germline V CDR1 and CDR2: SGHTA, FQGNSA. There are 14 residues in the CDR3. CDR3 protein: CASNLDGNTGELFF. DNA of the CDR3: TGTGCCAGCAACCTAGACGGGAACACCGGGGAGCTGTTTTTT.

At least ten counts were recorded for this clonotype. The V and J genes are TRBV20-1 and TRBJ1-1; D is undetermined. The V end was cut by 3 bases, the J end by 3 bases, with 11 bases between. From germline, CDR1 is DFQATT and CDR2 SNEGSKA (reference sequence). The CDR3 length is 13 residues. The CDR3 region is CSASLGLDTEAFF. The CDR3 DNA is TGCAGTGCTAGTTTGGGTTTGGACACTGAAGCTTTCTTT.